This entry is about one T cell receptor beta chain. The data are from a study of blood T cell repertoires in COVID-19. Study context: The United States, Italy and Spain supplied acute and convalescent COVID-19 samples. Nucleic acid was either cDNA or gDNA, and it came from T cells, B-cell-depleted T cells, or PBMCs.

The CDR3 runs to 15 residues. Per the germline V gene, CDR1 is LGHNA and CDR2 is YNFKEQ. V was pared by 3 bases and J by 0 bases, with 3 bases of the junction left unmatched. Original data processing: Amplification with reference gene primers provided the estimates of nucleated cell counts. Clones were sequenced by immunoSEQ multiplex PCR, and TCRdb holds only the in-frame ones, with some missing. V, J and clone size were drawn from that table, and D and trimming were deduced from the DNA. The sample includes around 300,000 clones, 89% seen only once; the top ten take roughly 0.92%. This clonotype originated in a middle-aged woman who had recovered from COVID-19. The sequencing sample was made of peripheral blood. The chain carries TRBV4-2 and TRBJ2-7; 9 positions agree with TRBD2. The CDR3 DNA reads as TGTGCCAGCAGCCAGTCTAGCGGGACCTCCTACGAGCAGTACTTC. It codes for CASSQSSGTSYEQYF.